This T cell receptor beta chain stems from a study of control samples from healthy donors and cancer patients. In regard to this clone: One end of the junction is discordant with germline, which a read error may explain.

Clones were read by immunoSEQ multiplex PCR, and TCRdb kept only the in-frame ones, dropping some. The table records about 29,000 clones, around 90% of them present only once. The CDR3 has 14 residues. Germline values: CDR1 KGHDR, CDR2 SFDVKD. The chain links TRBV24-1 to TRBJ1-1; maybe TRBD1 (6 bases). This sequence originates from a female donor with melanoma. Material: formalin-fixed, paraffin-embedded tissue. In DNA, the CDR3 is TGTGCCACCACCAGAGAGGGGGAGAACGCTGAAGCTTTCTTT. As protein: CATTREGENAEAFF.